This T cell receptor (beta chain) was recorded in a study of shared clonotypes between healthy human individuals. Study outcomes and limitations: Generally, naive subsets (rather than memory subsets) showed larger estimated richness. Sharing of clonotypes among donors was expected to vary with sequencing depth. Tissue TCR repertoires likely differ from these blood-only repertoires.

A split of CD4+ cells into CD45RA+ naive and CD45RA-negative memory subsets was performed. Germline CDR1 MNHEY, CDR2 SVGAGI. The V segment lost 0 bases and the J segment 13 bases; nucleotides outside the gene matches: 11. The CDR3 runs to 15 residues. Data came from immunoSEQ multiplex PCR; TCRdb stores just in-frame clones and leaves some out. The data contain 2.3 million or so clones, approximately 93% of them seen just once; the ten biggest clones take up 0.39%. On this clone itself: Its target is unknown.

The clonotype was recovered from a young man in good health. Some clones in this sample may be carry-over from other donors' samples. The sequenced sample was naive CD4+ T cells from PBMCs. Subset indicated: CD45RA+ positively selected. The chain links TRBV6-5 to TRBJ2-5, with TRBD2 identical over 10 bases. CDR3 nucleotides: TGTGCCAGCAGTTACTCGGGGACTAGCGTCGGGGGTCGGTACTTC. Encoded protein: CASSYSGTSVGGRYF.